These 14 T cell receptor beta chains were sequenced from one sample in a study of blood T cell repertoires in COVID-19 (dated by TCRdb to about 2020). The method behind the library was the immunoSEQ multiplex PCR assay. Entries here come from immuneACCESS through TCRdb and include only in-frame sequences with V and J called. Some clones fail to appear in such tables; in the studies checked, an unresolved V gene covers under half of the shortfall, and the cause of the remainder is unknown. The sample contains more than 110,000 clones, approximately 88% of them found a single time. 4.5% to 6% of the sample is in the top ten clones. The material sequenced was PBMCs or T cells enriched from blood (not recorded which). The receptors here all came from a man aged 35 to 55 with acute COVID-19.

The CDR3 sequence: CASSQVGGRTEAFF. CDR3 in DNA: TGTGCCAGCAGCCAGGTGGGGGGTAGAACTGAAGCTTTCTTT. The V and J genes are TRBV7-2 and TRBJ1-1; TRBD1 might be the D (5 bases). This CDR3 is built from 14 residues. CDR1 SGHTA and CDR2 FQGNSA come from the germline V gene. V was clipped by 5 bases and J by 5 bases, with 15 bases between them.

The CDR3 DNA reads as TGTGCCTGGAGTAGGGGGTATATACAGATCTCCTACGAGCAGTACTTC. Its translation: CAWSRGYIQISYEQYF. The chain employs TRBV30 and TRBJ2-7, with a tentative D call TRBD1 (6 bases). The V end was cut by 2 bases, the J end by 0 bases, with 17 bases between. Germline loops: CDR1 GTSNPN, CDR2 SVGIG (reference sequence). The CDR3 has 16 amino acids.

The chain uses TRBV6-5 and TRBJ1-2, with 9 nucleotides matching TRBD1. The ends lost 6 bases at V and 10 bases at J; junction bases unmatched: 15. Germline V CDR1 and CDR2: MNHEY, SVGAGI. This CDR3 spans 15 amino acids. Here the CDR3 DNA reads TGTGCCAGCAGCCGTAGTACCGGGACAGGGTACGACTACACCTTC. This encodes CASSRSTGTGYDYTF.

The rearrangement uses TRBV7-9 and TRBJ1-4, with 10 positions matching TRBD1. The germline gives CDR1 SEHNR, CDR2 FQNEAQ (reference sequence). The CDR3 is 14 residues long. V was clipped by 5 bases and J by 6 bases; unmatched bases: 3. CDR3 residues: CASSAGTGDEKLFF. In DNA form, the CDR3 reads TGTGCCAGCAGCGCCGGGACAGGGGATGAAAAACTGTTTTTT.

The V and J genes are TRBV6-5 and TRBJ1-5; D might be TRBD1 (5 bases). The CDR3 contains 15 residues. V was cut by 1 base and J by 7 bases, with 14 bases left in between. In germline, CDR1 is MNHEY, CDR2 SVGAGI. The chain's CDR3 is CASSYWGGERQPQHF. The CDR3 nucleotides read TGTGCCAGCAGTTACTGGGGGGGGGAGCGGCAGCCCCAGCATTTT.

The rearrangement joins TRBV5-1 to TRBJ2-2; D gene ambiguous. The germline gives CDR1 SGHRS, CDR2 YFSETQ. The CDR3 runs 14 residues. V gave up 1 base and J gave up 4 bases, with 8 bases separating them. CDR3: CASSLLDSTGELFF. The CDR3 region has the DNA TGCGCCAGCAGCTTGCTAGACTCCACCGGGGAGCTGTTTTTT.

V usage is TRBV14 and J usage is TRBJ1-2, with 7 bases matching TRBD1. CDR1 is SGHDN, CDR2 FVKESK, per germline. This CDR3 is built from 14 residues. Losses at the gene ends were 4 bases for V and 6 bases for J; bases not matched to a gene: 8. The chain's CDR3 is CASSRGDSLDGYTF. CDR3 DNA: TGTGCCAGCAGCCGTGGGGACAGTCTCGATGGCTACACCTTC. The full variable domain, its missing parts supplied by reference TRBV14 and TRBJ1-2, is EAGVTQFPSHSVIEKGQTVTLRCDPISGHDNLYWYRRVMGKEIKFLLHFVKESKQDESGMPNNRFLAERTGGTYSTLKVQPAELEDSGVYFCASSRGDSLDGYTFGSGTRLTVV.

The CDR3 nucleotides read TGTGCCAGCAGCCCGGGGGGCACTGAAGCTTTCTTT. It yields the protein CASSPGGTEAFF. V and J are TRBV5-6 and TRBJ1-1; D is perhaps TRBD1 (5 bases). The germline V gene has CDR1 SGHDT and CDR2 YYEEEE. The CDR3 is made up of 12 amino acids. Trimming removed 4 bases from V and 4 bases from J, with 8 bases in between.

J is TRBJ1-2 and V is TRBV27; 7 nucleotides agree with TRBD1. J was trimmed by 5 bases and V by 5 bases; bases with no gene match: 11. The CDR3 contains 15 residues. Looked up from germline, CDR1 is MNHEY and CDR2 is SMNVEV (reference sequence). CDR3 sequence: CASSPEFEGAYGYTF. The DNA for the CDR3 is TGTGCCAGCAGTCCCGAGTTTGAGGGGGCGTATGGCTACACCTTC.

The rearrangement uses TRBV28 and TRBJ1-2; possible D gene TRBD1, 6 bases. From germline, CDR1 is MDHEN and CDR2 SYDVKM. This CDR3 is 13 amino acids long. Trimming removed 7 bases from V and 3 bases from J, with 12 bases in between. The CDR3 nucleotides are TGTGCCAGCAACCTTGACAGGCACTATGGCTACACCTTC. It is translated as CASNLDRHYGYTF.

V is TRBV10-2 and J is TRBJ1-6; the D gene is possibly TRBD1 (5 bases). Germline V gives CDR1 WSHSY, CDR2 SAAADI. The CDR3 sequence is 13 residues long. With 7 bases removed from V and 7 bases from J, the gap between germline ends came to 11 bases. The CDR3 DNA is TGCGCCAGCAAAGGGGTGGGAAATTCACCCCTCCACTTT. Its protein product is CASKGVGNSPLHF.

The chain carries TRBV3-1 (or the pseudogene TRBV3-2) and TRBJ2-5, with D possibly being TRBD1 (5 bases). Germline lookup yields CDR1 LGHDT and CDR2 YNNKEL (reference sequence). Trimming stripped 5 bases from V and 5 bases from J, with 21 bases between. The CDR3 has 16 amino acids. Here the CDR3 reads CASSFALETASETQYF. DNA of the CDR3: TGTGCCAGCAGCTTCGCACTCGAGACAGCAAGCGAGACCCAGTACTTC.

In this sample, this clone turned up once. The rearrangement links TRBV7-5 to TRBJ2-5; TRBD2 is taken as the D call from the table, unchecked against the DNA. TRBV7-5 is a pseudogene locus. The CDR3 totals 20 residues. This CDR3 is CARSLNGTPKGLAGVETQYF. Here the CDR3 DNA reads TGTGCCAGAAGCTTAAATGGGACACCGAAGGGACTAGCGGGAGTAGAGACCCAGTACTTC.

The genes are TRBV6-2 or TRBV6-3 and TRBJ1-2; D unresolved. Trimming removed 2 bases at V and 4 bases at J, with 11 bases between. The length of the CDR3 is 14 residues. The germline V gene has CDR1 MNHEY and CDR2 SVGEGT. Here the CDR3 reads CASSYRRAGYGYTF. In nucleotides, the CDR3 is TGTGCCAGCAGTTACCGGCGAGCGGGCTATGGCTACACCTTC.